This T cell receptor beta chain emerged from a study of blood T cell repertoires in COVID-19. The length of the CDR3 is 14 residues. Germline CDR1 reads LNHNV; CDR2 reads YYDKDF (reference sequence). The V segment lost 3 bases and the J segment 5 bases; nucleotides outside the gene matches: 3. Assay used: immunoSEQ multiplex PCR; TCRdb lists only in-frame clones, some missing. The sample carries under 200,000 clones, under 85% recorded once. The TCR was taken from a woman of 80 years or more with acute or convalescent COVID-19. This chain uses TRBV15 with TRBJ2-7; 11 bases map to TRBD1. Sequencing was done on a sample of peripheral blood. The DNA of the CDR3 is TGTGCCACCAGCAGGGACAGGGGGCTGCACGAGCAGTACTTC. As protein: CATSRDRGLHEQYF.